This T cell receptor beta chain is from a study of blood T cell repertoires in COVID-19. Germline lookup yields CDR1 SEHNR and CDR2 FQNEAQ (reference sequence). This CDR3 region has 16 residues. V was clipped by 4 bases and J by 6 bases; unmatched bases: 14. Libraries were prepared by immunoSEQ multiplex PCR; TCRdb keeps only in-frame clonotypes and omits some of them. This sample has approximately 280,000 clones, with approximately 83% found just once. The chain couples TRBV7-9 to TRBJ1-2; 7 bases map to TRBD1. The sequence derives from a woman between 70 and 85 years old with acute or convalescent COVID-19. The material sequenced was peripheral blood. CDR3: CASSSQRQGGSDGYTF. The CDR3 nucleotides read TGTGCCAGCAGCTCGCAACGACAGGGTGGGAGTGATGGCTACACCTTC.